Sequencing of this TCR beta chain was carried out in a study of metastatic and nonmetastatic thyroid tumors. Whole-study context: Both malignant and benign thyroid patients supplied peripheral blood and tumor or nodule tissue samples, across which the repertoires of these patients were then compared. Findings and caveats of the study: Relative to benign nodules, malignant thyroid tumors were reportedly characterized by significantly elevated TCR beta diversity in blood and tumor.

The authors' processing: Using the CDR3 differences seen across clinicopathological groups, the authors built a distant-metastasis classifier for papillary thyroid cancer, which was meant to discriminate distant-metastatic patients. TCRdb reprocessed the PCR reads using MiXCR. In this record, the V and J calls reflect TCRdb's handling and not the investigators' own analysis. The sample contains 53,000 or so clones, 20% to 25% of which appear only once. Germline lookup yields CDR1 SGHRS and CDR2 YFSETQ. The CDR3 length is 15 residues. The V gene lost 0 bases and the J gene lost 0 bases, with 7 bases spanning the gap. No patient had received any treatment before thyroid surgery. Ten or more counts support this clone. The antigen is undetermined.

Sequenced sample: blood. The origin of this receptor is a female donor with papillary thyroid cancer or a benign thyroid nodule (not recorded which). Some clones in this sample may be carry-over from other donors' samples. The chain uses TRBV5-1 and TRBJ1-5; D is ambiguous. CDR3 region: CASSLGHSSNQPQHF. CDR3 nucleotides: TGCGCCAGCAGCTTGGGACACAGTAGCAATCAGCCCCAGCATTTT. The full variable domain, completed using reference TRBV5-1 and TRBJ1-5, is KAGVTQTPRYLIKTRGQQVTLSCSPISGHRSVSWYQQTPGQGLQFLFEYFSETQRNKGNFPGRFSGRQFSNSRSEMNVSTLELGDSALYLCASSLGHSSNQPQHFGDGTRLSIL.